This record concerns one TCR beta chain sequence. Across 20 to 25 US areas, participants ranged in age from 18 to 89 years. Participants reported their clinical history, and cohort assignment relied on those reports. Clones were read by immunoSEQ multiplex PCR, and TCRdb kept only the in-frame ones, dropping some. The profile shows roughly 400,000 clones, approximately 88% of them singletons. This sample was included in a study of blood T cell repertoires in COVID-19. For the study at large: From the United States, Italy and Spain came samples of acute and convalescent COVID-19. T cells, B-cell-depleted T cells, or PBMCs supplied cDNA or gDNA.

The V gene's germline CDR1 is SGHVS and CDR2 FNYEAQ. V lost 1 base, J lost 3 bases, and 10 bases lay in between. The CDR3 is 15 residues long. The TCR sequence derives from a woman between 40 and 50 years old with acute COVID-19. The chain carries TRBV7-6 and TRBJ1-5; D remains ambiguous. Sample: PBMCs or T cells enriched from blood (not recorded which). The CDR3 spells CASSLVPGFNQPQHF. The CDR3 bases are TGTGCCAGCAGCTTAGTTCCAGGATTCAATCAGCCCCAGCATTTT. The full variable domain, with the rest looked up from reference TRBV7-6 and TRBJ1-5, is GAGVSQSPRYKVTKRGQDVALRCDPISGHVSLYWYRQALGQGPEFLTYFNYEAQQDKSGLPNDRFSAERPEGSISTLTIQRTEQRDSAMYRCASSLVPGFNQPQHFGDGTRLSIL.